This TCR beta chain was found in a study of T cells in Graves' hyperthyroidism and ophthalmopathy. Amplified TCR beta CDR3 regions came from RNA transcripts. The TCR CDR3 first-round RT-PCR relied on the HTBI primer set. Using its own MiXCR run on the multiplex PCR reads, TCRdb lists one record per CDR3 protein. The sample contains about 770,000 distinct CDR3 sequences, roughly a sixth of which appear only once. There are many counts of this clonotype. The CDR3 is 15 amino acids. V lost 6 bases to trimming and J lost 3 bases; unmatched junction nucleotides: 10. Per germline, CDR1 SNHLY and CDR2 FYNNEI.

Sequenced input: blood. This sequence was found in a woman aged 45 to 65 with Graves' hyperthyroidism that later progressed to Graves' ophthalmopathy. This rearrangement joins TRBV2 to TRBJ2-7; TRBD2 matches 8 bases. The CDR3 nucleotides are TGTGCCAGCAGGCCGGGACTAGGGGCTTTCTACGAGCAGTACTTC. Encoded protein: CASRPGLGAFYEQYF.